The 14 T cell receptor beta chains in this list originate from one sample, sequenced in a study of blood T cell repertoires in COVID-19. This table comes from immunoSEQ multiplex PCR, and its TCRdb copy is limited to in-frame clones, with some not included. The data show roughly 180,000 clones, with roughly 85% seen just once and around 8% held by the top ten. Sequences were obtained from peripheral blood. All receptors derive from a woman aged 55 to 70 with acute or convalescent COVID-19.

The V and J genes are TRBV30 and TRBJ1-1, with 7 bases that match TRBD1. V lost 5 bases and J lost 7; bases outside the gene matches: 4. The CDR3 totals 11 residues. From germline, CDR1 is GTSNPN and CDR2 SVGIG (reference sequence). The CDR3 is CAWAGQLEAFF. The CDR3 nucleotides are TGTGCCTGGGCGGGACAGCTTGAAGCTTTCTTT.

The chain joins TRBV6-5 to TRBJ2-7; 14 bases are a match to TRBD2. This CDR3 spans 16 amino acids. Germline CDR1 is MNHEY and CDR2 is SVGAGI. V shed 4 bases, J shed 5 bases, and the junction held 7 bases outside the gene matches. The CDR3 DNA reads as TGTGCCAGCAGTTTCGGGACTAGCGGGAGCCCCAACGAGCAGTACTTC. Translation gives CASSFGTSGSPNEQYF.

This sequence joins TRBV3-1 (or the pseudogene TRBV3-2) and TRBJ2-5, with a weak D call TRBD2 (5 bases). The length of the CDR3 is 14 residues. CDR1 is LGHDT and CDR2 is YNNKEL in the germline V gene (reference sequence). V was clipped by 4 bases and J by 5 bases, with 14 bases between them. The CDR3 nucleotides read TGTGCCAGCAGCCTTCGGACTGACGGGGAGACCCAGTACTTC. Translated, it gives CASSLRTDGETQYF.

This rearrangement joins TRBV7-9 to TRBJ1-1, with D uncertain. The CDR3 totals 14 residues. Trimming shortened V by 5 bases and J by 0 bases, and 10 bases separated the two germline ends. CDR1 and CDR2 (germline): SEHNR, FQNEAQ (reference sequence). In DNA form, the CDR3 reads TGTGCCAGCAGCCAAACCACAGTGAACACTGAAGCTTTCTTT. Amino acids: CASSQTTVNTEAFF. Variable domain in full (rest from reference TRBV7-9 and TRBJ1-1): DTGVSQNPRHKITKRGQNVTFRCDPISEHNRLYWYRQTLGQGPEFLTYFQNEAQLEKSRLLSDRFSAERPKGSFSTLEIQRTEQGDSAMYLCASSQTTVNTEAFFGQGTRLTVV.

The chain recombines TRBV30 with TRBJ2-1, with TRBD1 as a possible D gene (5 bases). Germline loops: CDR1 GTSNPN, CDR2 SVGIG (reference sequence). The CDR3 contains 13 residues. Trimming removed 1 base at V and 6 bases at J, with 10 bases between. This CDR3 reads CAWSGGRINEQFF. CDR3 DNA sequence: TGTGCCTGGAGTGGGGGCCGCATCAATGAGCAGTTCTTC.

This sequence joins TRBV18 and TRBJ2-6, with TRBD1 identical over 7 bases. Trimming cost V 6 bases and J 3 bases; bases outside gene matches: 17. Germline V lookup: CDR1 KGHSH, CDR2 LQKENI. This CDR3 contains 19 residues. CDR3 bases: TGTGCCAGCTCGCAGCTCCCGGGACAGTACAGTGATGGGGCCAACGTCCTGACTTTC. This encodes CASSQLPGQYSDGANVLTF. Combining the CDR3 with reference TRBV18 and TRBJ2-6 gives the whole variable domain NAGVMQNPRHLVRRRGQEARLRCSPMKGHSHVYWYRQLPEEGLKFMVYLQKENIIDESGMPKERFSAEFPKEGPSILRIQQVVRGDSAAYFCASSQLPGQYSDGANVLTFGAGSRLTVL.

The genes are TRBV2 and TRBJ2-1; TRBD2 aligns across 10 bases. J lost 4 bases, V lost 2 bases, and 2 bases had no gene match. Germline V lookup: CDR1 SNHLY, CDR2 FYNNEI. The CDR3 runs 15 residues. The CDR3 DNA follows: TGTGCCAGCAGTGAACCGGGACTAGCGTACAATGAGCAGTTCTTC. It codes for CASSEPGLAYNEQFF.

The genes are TRBV1 and TRBJ2-2; TRBD2 is taken as the D call from the table, unchecked against the DNA. TRBV1 is termed a pseudogene. The CDR3 sequence is 16 residues long. CDR3 protein: CTSSPRTSGSGGELFF. DNA of the CDR3: TGCACCAGCAGCCCTCGGACTAGCGGGAGTGGAGGGGAGCTGTTTTTT.

This clone was picked up one time. The V call is TRBV5-6, the J call TRBJ2-3; 7 bases are a match to TRBD2. This CDR3 is built from 14 residues. V shed 5 bases and J 2 bases; nucleotides not matched to a gene: 5. Per the germline V gene, CDR1 is SGHDT and CDR2 is YYEEEE. The CDR3 is CASRAGTTTDTQYF. The CDR3 coding sequence is TGTGCCAGCAGGGCAGGGACTACCACAGATACGCAGTATTTT.

This sequence joins TRBV25-1 and TRBJ2-7, with 9 bases matching TRBD2. CDR1 and CDR2 from the germline V gene are MGHDK and SYGVNS. V lost 4 bases and J lost 6; bases outside the gene matches: 7. This CDR3 has 14 amino acids. Written as DNA, the CDR3 is TGTGCCAGCAGTGCGGCGGGAGGGTCTGGCGAGCAGTACGTC. This gives the protein CASSAAGGSGEQYV.

The V and J genes are TRBV11-2 and TRBJ1-4; 7 nucleotides match TRBD1. V lost 5 bases and J lost 5; bases outside the gene matches: 8. Germline-derived CDR1 and CDR2 are SGHAT and FQNNGV. This CDR3 region has 15 residues. The CDR3 loop is CASSRPTGTNEKLFF. Written as DNA, the CDR3 is TGTGCCAGCAGCCGCCCGACAGGGACGAATGAAAAACTGTTTTTT. The full variable domain, its missing parts supplied by reference TRBV11-2 and TRBJ1-4, is EAGVAQSPRYKIIEKRQSVAFWCNPISGHATLYWYQQILGQGPKLLIQFQNNGVVDDSQLPKDRFSAERLKGVDSTLKIQPAKLEDSAVYLCASSRPTGTNEKLFFGSGTQLSVL.

The rearrangement joins TRBV3-1 (or the pseudogene TRBV3-2) to TRBJ1-1, with D tentatively TRBD1 (5 bases). Germline CDR1 LGHDT, CDR2 YNNKEL (reference sequence). V was cut by 4 bases and J by 1 base, with 10 bases left in between. This CDR3 spans 14 amino acids. The chain's CDR3 is CASSRGTGNTEAFF. The CDR3 coding sequence is TGTGCCAGCAGCCGGGGGACTGGGAACACTGAAGCTTTCTTT.

This clone has a single count. The V gene is TRBV30, the J gene TRBJ1-2, with a tentative D call TRBD1 (6 bases). The ends were cut back, 1 base at V and 4 bases at J, with 16 bases in the middle. Looked up from germline, CDR1 is GTSNPN and CDR2 is SVGIG (reference sequence). The CDR3 has 15 amino acids. CDR3 nucleotides: TGTGCCTGGAGTGCTCTAGGGGGGGCTATCTATGGCTACACCTTC. Amino acid sequence: CAWSALGGAIYGYTF.

J is TRBJ1-1 and V is TRBV5-1; D ambiguous. In germline, CDR1 is SGHRS, CDR2 YFSETQ. Trimming pared 0 bases from V and 1 base from J, leaving 10 bases between. The CDR3 is 15 residues long. The CDR3 DNA follows: TGCGCCAGCAGCTTGGGGGAGAGCCCGAACACTGAAGCTTTCTTT. As protein: CASSLGESPNTEAFF.